The clone carrying this TCR beta chain appeared many times. The V and J ends lost 0 bases and 7 bases, in that order; junction bases with no gene match: 9. This CDR3 has 16 residues. Germline V CDR1 and CDR2: MNHEY, SVGAGI. Amplification of TCR beta CDR3 regions used RNA as the template. First-round RT-PCR targeting the TCR CDR3 was performed with the HTBI primer set. TCRdb reprocessed the multiplex PCR reads via MiXCR and lists one record per CDR3 protein. Here the sample spans around 200,000 distinct CDR3 sequences, over 15% being singletons. This entry is derived from a study of T cells in Graves' hyperthyroidism and ophthalmopathy. Absent ophthalmopathy progression within 18 months defined stable Graves' hyperthyroidism.

The sequence was collected from a woman between 50 and 59 years old with Graves' hyperthyroidism. This chain connects TRBV6-5 to TRBJ2-3; 8 positions agree with TRBD2. The sample consisted of blood. Here the CDR3 reads CASSYSTGGPGYTQYF. In DNA, the CDR3 is TGTGCCAGCAGTTACTCGACGGGGGGGCCGGGGTATACGCAGTATTTT.